This entry describes one TCR beta chain. The sample comes from a study of blood T cells in healthy people across ages. The CDR3 has 15 amino acids. Germline CDR1 and CDR2: SNHLY and FYNNEI. Together with a sample-barcoded 5' primer, a J-beta primer mix was included in a second PCR lasting about 7 to 11 cycles. TCRdb itself ran the 5' RACE reads through MiXCR, one entry per CDR3 protein. This table holds roughly 1,100,000 distinct CDR3 sequences, 20% to 25% found once. The sample was also linked to a second study, of T cells of mothers and their children.

The rearrangement links TRBV2 to TRBJ2-1; the match to TRBD2 covers 12 bases. Matching the DNA end better, TRBJ2-5 makes the J call doubtful. This TCR derives from a girl aged 2-15 years in good health. The sequencing sample was made of blood. The CDR3 spells CASSPTSGSGETQYF. Written as DNA, the CDR3 is TGTGCCAGCAGTCCGACTAGCGGGAGTGGAGAGACCCAGTACTTC.